A single sample is the source of the 28 T cell receptor beta chains below, sequenced in a study of lymphopenia after photon versus proton radiotherapy. Profiling relied on immunoSEQ multiplex PCR, and the TCRdb table lists in-frame clones only, not all of them. The data contain under 25,000 clones, around 85% of them singletons. The sample here was peripheral blood, taken from a patient treated with photon-based radiotherapy. These receptors all come from a man in his sixties with pancreatic cancer.

The chain combines TRBV27 with TRBJ2-6; D might be TRBD2 (5 bases). There are 14 residues in the CDR3. The V gene lost 7 bases and the J gene lost 0 bases, with 7 bases spanning the gap. Per germline, CDR1 MNHEY and CDR2 SMNVEV (reference sequence). CDR3 DNA sequence: TGTGCCAGCAAAGGGAGCTCTGGGGCCAACGTCCTGACTTTC. This codes for CASKGSSGANVLTF.

This chain uses TRBV5-4 with TRBJ1-1, with D possibly matching TRBD1 (6 bases). Germline assignment: CDR1 SGHNT and CDR2 YYREEE (reference sequence). Trimming stripped 0 bases from V and 4 bases from J, with 13 bases between. There are 15 residues in the CDR3. The CDR3, as DNA: TGTGCCAGCAGCTTGGCGGGTAGGGGGGGCACTGAAGCTTTCTTT. Its protein is CASSLAGRGGTEAFF.

This chain connects TRBV18 to TRBJ2-3; a weak D match, TRBD1 (5 bases). Germline lookup yields CDR1 KGHSH and CDR2 LQKENI. Trimming took off 2 bases at V and 1 base at J, with 10 bases between the two ends. This CDR3 is 15 amino acids long. CDR3 DNA: TGTGCCAGCTCACCATACGTGGGGCGCACAGATACGCAGTATTTT. As protein: CASSPYVGRTDTQYF.

The chain couples TRBV7-2 to TRBJ1-5; 8 bases fit TRBD1. The CDR3 consists of 16 residues. J was trimmed by 2 bases and V by 6 bases; bases with no gene match: 9. Germline V gene lookup returns CDR1 SGHTA and CDR2 FQGNSA. For the CDR3, the DNA is TGTGCCAGCAGTTCGAATCTGGGACAGGGCAATCAGCCCCAGCATTTT. Its translation is CASSSNLGQGNQPQHF.

In its sample, this clone was seen once. This chain connects TRBV6-5 to TRBJ2-7, with 9 bases lining up with TRBD1. The CDR3 sequence is 15 residues long. The junction had 12 bases not matched to a gene; V was cut back by 5 bases and J by 7 bases. Germline-derived CDR1 and CDR2 are MNHEY and SVGAGI. The CDR3 reads CASSNRDRDLEEQYF. For the CDR3, the DNA is TGTGCCAGCAGTAACCGGGACAGGGACTTGGAGGAGCAGTACTTC.

The chain couples TRBV5-6 to TRBJ2-3; D is tentatively TRBD1 or TRBD2 (6 bases each). Trimming shortened V by 2 bases and J by 2 bases, and 15 bases separated the two germline ends. The CDR3 sequence is 16 residues long. Germline loops: CDR1 SGHDT, CDR2 YYEEEE. CDR3 loop: CASSLWGARVTDTQYF. The DNA of the CDR3 is TGTGCCAGCAGCTTATGGGGGGCCAGAGTCACAGATACGCAGTATTTT.

For the CDR3, the DNA is TGTGCCAGCACCGCGGACAGGGGCTATGGCTACACCTTC. Protein: CASTADRGYGYTF. The V call is TRBV5-4, the J call TRBJ1-2, with 9 bases identical to TRBD1. The germline V gene has CDR1 SGHNT and CDR2 YYREEE (reference sequence). V lost 6 bases and J lost 4; bases outside the gene matches: 4. The CDR3 length is 13 residues. The full variable domain, rest sourced from reference TRBV5-4 and TRBJ1-2, is ETGVTQSPTHLIKTRGQQVTLRCSSQSGHNTVSWYQQALGQGPQFIFQYYREEENGRGNFPPRFSGLQFPNYSSELNVNALELDDSALYLCASTADRGYGYTFGSGTRLTVV.

The chain is built from TRBV14 and TRBJ2-3; TRBD1 aligns across 7 bases. This CDR3 has 13 amino acids. V shed 1 base and J 9 bases; nucleotides not matched to a gene: 4. The germline V gene has CDR1 SGHDN and CDR2 FVKESK. The CDR3 DNA sequence: TGTGCCAGCAGCCAAGTAGGGGGACAGACGCAGTATTTT. The encoded protein is CASSQVGGQTQYF.

V gene TRBV18 combines with J gene TRBJ1-5; possible D gene TRBD1, 6 bases. The CDR3 loop spans 14 amino acids. Trimming took 3 bases from V and 7 from J, leaving 13 bases between them. Per the germline V gene, CDR1 is KGHSH and CDR2 is LQKENI. DNA of the CDR3: TGTGCCAGCTCACCCCCTGACAGGTCGCAGCCCCAGCATTTT. It encodes CASSPPDRSQPQHF.

CDR3 protein: CASSTRVGGGTDTQYF. In DNA, the CDR3 is TGTGCCAGCAGCACAAGAGTCGGGGGGGGCACAGATACGCAGTATTTT. The chain combines TRBV11-2 with TRBJ2-3; TRBD2 agrees at 8 bases. The CDR3 spans 16 residues. From germline, CDR1 is SGHAT and CDR2 FQNNGV. V lost 5 bases to trimming and J lost 1 base; unmatched junction nucleotides: 8.

The CDR3 bases are TGCGCCAGCAGCCGGACTAGCGGGGTGAACAATGAGCAGTTCTTC. Encoded protein: CASSRTSGVNNEQFF. This chain links TRBV5-1 with TRBJ2-1; 12 bases are shared with TRBD2. Germline trimming cut 4 bases from V and 5 bases from J; bases unmatched to any gene: 4. Germline V gene lookup returns CDR1 SGHRS and CDR2 YFSETQ. This CDR3 is built from 15 residues.

The chain uses TRBV2 and TRBJ1-4, with 8 positions matching TRBD1. J gave up 7 bases and V 6 bases, and 10 bases lay outside the gene matches. Germline V gene data show CDR1 as SNHLY and CDR2 as FYNNEI. The CDR3 has 15 amino acids. CDR3 in DNA: TGTGCCAGCAGACCTAACAGGGGGTGGAGTGAAAAACTGTTTTTT. Translating gives CASRPNRGWSEKLFF.

The sample holds a few counts of this clone. The J gene is TRBJ1-5, the V gene TRBV28; D unresolved. Looked up from germline, CDR1 is MDHEN and CDR2 is SYDVKM. Trimming left V 4 bases short and J 4 bases short, with 5 bases between. This CDR3 contains 12 residues. This CDR3 reads CASSSLNQPQHF. The CDR3 DNA sequence: TGTGCCAGCAGTTCATTGAATCAGCCCCAGCATTTT. Full variable domain (rest looked up from reference TRBV28 and TRBJ1-5): DVKVTQSSRYLVKRTGEKVFLECVQDMDHENMFWYRQDPGLGLRLIYFSYDVKMKEKGDIPEGYSVSREKKERFSLILESASTNQTSMYLCASSSLNQPQHFGDGTRLSIL.

The V and J genes are TRBV7-2 and TRBJ2-1, with D possibly being TRBD1 (7 bases). This CDR3 has 16 residues. Trimming stripped 5 bases from V and 3 bases from J, with 17 bases between. From germline, CDR1 is SGHTA and CDR2 FQGNSA. The CDR3 sequence: CASSPGGPEYYNEQFF. The CDR3 DNA reads TGTGCCAGCAGCCCAGGGGGGCCGGAGTACTACAATGAGCAGTTCTTC.

The CDR3 DNA follows: TGTGCCAGCTCACCACCGGTTGGGGTGTCCAACGAGCAGTACTTC. Translating it yields CASSPPVGVSNEQYF. J is TRBJ2-7 and V is TRBV18, with D unclear. CDR3 length equals 15 residues. Germline CDR1 KGHSH, CDR2 LQKENI. Trimming shortened V by 0 bases and J by 5 bases, and 14 bases separated the two germline ends.

This clone appeared a few times. The chain combines TRBV6-5 with TRBJ1-2, with 8 bases matching TRBD1. Trimming cost V 5 bases and J 8 bases; bases outside gene matches: 7. This CDR3 is built from 13 residues. In germline, CDR1 is MNHEY, CDR2 SVGAGI. DNA for the CDR3: TGTGCCAGCAGTCCGACAGGGGCAGAGGGCTACACCTTC. Amino acids: CASSPTGAEGYTF.

This sequence joins TRBV5-1 and TRBJ2-5; D ambiguous. The V end lost 1 base, the J end lost 0 bases, and 10 bases lay between the germline ends. The CDR3 spans 15 residues. The V gene's germline CDR1 is SGHRS and CDR2 YFSETQ. CDR3 nucleotide sequence: TGCGCCAGCAGCTTGTCCGCCGGCCACCAAGAGACCCAGTACTTC. Its translation is CASSLSAGHQETQYF.

The chain couples TRBV12-5 to TRBJ1-6; D perhaps matches TRBD1 (5 bases). CDR1 and CDR2 from the germline V gene are LGHNT and FRNRAP. Between the trimmed V and J ends, which lost 6 bases and 0 bases, there was a span of 12 bases. The CDR3 extends over 16 amino acids. The CDR3 DNA follows: TGTGCTAGTGGGATCAGGGCACACTCCTATAATTCACCCCTCCACTTT. As protein: CASGIRAHSYNSPLHF.

This chain links TRBV6-5 with TRBJ1-1; TRBD1 matches 7 bases. The V segment lost 8 bases and the J segment 3 bases; nucleotides outside the gene matches: 12. Germline CDR1 reads MNHEY; CDR2 reads SVGAGI. The CDR3 spans 15 residues. The CDR3 spells CASHGRGAGDTEAFF. CDR3 DNA: TGTGCCAGCCATGGCAGGGGGGCGGGGGACACTGAAGCTTTCTTT.

The rearrangement links TRBV6-1 to TRBJ1-6; a weak D match, TRBD1 (6 bases). CDR1 and CDR2 from the germline V gene are MNHNS and SASEGT. The CDR3 runs to 12 residues. Between the trimmed V and J ends, which lost 5 bases and 9 bases, there was a span of 8 bases. The CDR3 nucleotides are TGTGCCAGCAGTCCAGGGGTTTCACCCCTCCACTTT. Its translation is CASSPGVSPLHF.

CDR3 amino acids: CASSLVTGQLTSYEQYF. The CDR3 DNA is TGTGCCAGCAGCTTAGTTACGGGACAACTTACCTCCTACGAGCAGTACTTC. This chain uses TRBV7-8 with TRBJ2-7; a possible D gene is TRBD1 (6 bases). The length of the CDR3 is 17 residues. Trimming shortened V by 1 base and J by 0 bases, and 16 bases separated the two germline ends. Germline V CDR1 and CDR2: SGHVS, FQNEAQ.

The chain recombines TRBV29-1 with TRBJ1-2; no firm D call. The ends were cut back, 4 bases at V and 5 bases at J, with 11 bases in the middle. Germline CDR1 SQVTM, CDR2 ANQGSEA. This CDR3 region has 12 residues. The CDR3 here is CSVANGQYGYTF. DNA for the CDR3: TGCAGCGTTGCCAACGGTCAATATGGCTACACCTTC.

V gene TRBV5-6 combines with J gene TRBJ2-2; 7 nucleotides align to TRBD1. The germline V gene encodes CDR1 SGHDT and CDR2 YYEEEE. With 5 bases clipped from V and 5 bases from J, the junction kept 3 bases outside the gene matches. The CDR3 length is 13 residues. The CDR3 is CASRATGTGELFF. In DNA form, the CDR3 reads TGTGCCAGCAGGGCGACAGGGACCGGGGAGCTGTTTTTT.

This clone was seen a handful of times. J is TRBJ2-3 and V is TRBV5-1; D tentatively reads TRBD1 or TRBD2 (6 bases each). Trimming removed 4 bases at V and 2 bases at J, with 14 bases between. This CDR3 has 15 amino acids. Germline V gene sequence: CDR1 SGHRS, CDR2 YFSETQ. CDR3 amino acids: CASSGGDTYTDTQYF. CDR3 sequence (DNA): TGCGCCAGCAGCGGAGGGGACACTTACACAGATACGCAGTATTTT.

In regard to this clone: Other nucleotide sequences in the sample specify the same CDR3. The rearrangement links TRBV18 to TRBJ2-5, with 9 positions matching TRBD1. V shed 6 bases, J shed 5 bases, and the junction held 7 bases outside the gene matches. Germline V gene data show CDR1 as KGHSH and CDR2 as LQKENI. The CDR3 sequence is 14 residues long. CDR3 sequence: CASSPGQGQETQYF. CDR3 coding DNA: TGTGCCAGCTCCCCGGGACAGGGCCAGGAGACCCAGTACTTC.

The chain is built from TRBV5-4 and TRBJ2-7; D may be TRBD2 (5 bases). The germline V gene encodes CDR1 SGHNT and CDR2 YYREEE (reference sequence). V was pared by 6 bases and J by 3 bases, with 19 bases between. The CDR3 has 15 residues. The CDR3 bases are TGTGCCAGCAACGACCGGAGCAGCGGCGGCTACGAGCAGTACTTC. Residues: CASNDRSSGGYEQYF.

This chain links TRBV11-2 with TRBJ1-4, with D perhaps matching TRBD1 (5 bases). Trimming took 5 bases from V and 3 from J, leaving 13 bases between them. Per the germline V gene, CDR1 is SGHAT and CDR2 is FQNNGV. The CDR3 has 15 residues. The CDR3 region has the DNA TGTGCCAGCAGCAAACTCGGGGGTGCTAATGAAAAACTGTTTTTT. Translating it yields CASSKLGGANEKLFF. The full variable domain, rest sourced from reference TRBV11-2 and TRBJ1-4, is EAGVAQSPRYKIIEKRQSVAFWCNPISGHATLYWYQQILGQGPKLLIQFQNNGVVDDSQLPKDRFSAERLKGVDSTLKIQPAKLEDSAVYLCASSKLGGANEKLFFGSGTQLSVL.

The sample holds a few counts of this clone. This chain uses TRBV4-1 with TRBJ2-2; the D is unclear. The V gene's germline CDR1 is MGHRA and CDR2 YSYEKL. The CDR3 totals 18 residues. V was clipped by 1 base and J by 9 bases, with 24 bases between them. In DNA, the CDR3 is TGCGCCAGCAGCCAAGCCAGCAGTCAGGAGCAATTCTCATGGGAGCTGTTTTTT. It is translated as CASSQASSQEQFSWELFF.